These T cell receptor beta chains were read from a single sample in a study of Ad26.COV2.S vaccination and SARS-CoV-2 variants. TCRdb's copy holds only in-frame clones and misses some; the assay was immunoSEQ multiplex PCR. This sample yields some 240,000 clones, of which approximately 90% are seen a single time; nearly 3% belongs to the top ten. The sample here was peripheral blood, taken in a trial of Ad26.COV2.S vaccine versus placebo. All receptors come from a person between 18 and 65 years old who received the Ad26.COV2.S COVID-19 vaccine or a placebo. CDR3s include the opening cysteine and the closing phenylalanine or tryptophan. D genes are given only for firm matches. Where a row states a size, it is once, few, many or the class of an expanded clone; other rows omit it.

CDR3 protein	CDR3 DNA	clone size	V gene	D gene	J gene
CASSPNHGTRETQYF	TGTGCCAGCAGCCCCAACCATGGGACTAGAGAGACCCAGTACTTC	-	TRBV9	TRBD2	TRBJ2-5
CASSAPGQGGEKLFF	TGTGCCAGCAGCGCTCCGGGACAGGGAGGGGAAAAACTGTTTTTT	-	TRBV2	TRBD1	TRBJ1-4
CASSLDVVSPLHF	TGTGCCAGCAGCTTAGATGTCGTATCACCCCTCCACTTT	-	TRBV7-2	-	TRBJ1-6
CASSQSGEYPNTGELFF	TGCGCCAGCAGTCAATCGGGCGAGTATCCGAACACCGGGGAGCTGTTTTTT	-	TRBV23-1	-	TRBJ2-2
CASSPRGAGQPQHF	TGTGCCAGCTCGCCCCGGGGGGCCGGTCAGCCCCAGCATTTT	-	TRBV6-5	-	TRBJ1-5
CASSIDRGRDIQYF	TGTGCCAGCAGCATTGACAGGGGTCGTGACATTCAGTACTTC	-	TRBV5-4	TRBD1	TRBJ2-4
CASSHRGRSTDTQYF	TGTGCCAGCAGCCACCGTGGTAGATCCACAGATACGCAGTATTTT	-	TRBV7-9	-	TRBJ2-3
CASSIPTNEKLFF	TGTGCCAGCAGCATCCCAACTAATGAAAAACTGTTTTTT	-	TRBV5-6	-	TRBJ1-4
CAWSAPWGGDYGYTF	TGTGCCTGGAGCGCCCCTTGGGGAGGCGACTATGGCTACACCTTC	-	TRBV30	-	TRBJ1-2
CASSYDRDGEKLFF	TGTGCCAGCAGCTACGACAGGGATGGGGAAAAACTGTTTTTT	-	TRBV7-8	TRBD1	TRBJ1-4
CASSIRETQYF	TGTGCCAGCAGCATTCGAGAGACCCAGTACTTC	-	TRBV7-2	-	TRBJ2-5
CSVDTTGQVKGYTF	TGCAGCGTCGATACTACGGGACAGGTTAAAGGCTACACCTTC	once	TRBV29-1	TRBD1	TRBJ1-2
CASSPRGLQTQYF	TGTGCCAGCAGCCCGCGGGGACTTCAGACCCAGTACTTC	-	TRBV7-9	-	TRBJ2-5
CASSPRGSGTHNEQFF	TGTGCCAGCAGCCCGAGGGGTAGCGGAACTCACAATGAGCAGTTCTTC	-	TRBV11-3	-	TRBJ2-1
CASSAGLSTDTQYF	TGCGCCAGCAGCGCCGGACTATCCACAGATACGCAGTATTTT	-	TRBV5-1	-	TRBJ2-3
CASSEFDGTGVSNEQFF	TGTGCCAGCAGTGAATTCGATGGGACAGGGGTATCGAATGAGCAGTTCTTC	-	TRBV25-1	TRBD1	TRBJ2-1
CASKPAGFSGNTIYF	TGTGCCAGCAAACCAGCAGGGTTCTCTGGAAACACCATATATTTT	-	TRBV6-5	-	TRBJ1-3
CASSADRDGYTF	TGTGCCAGCAGCGCGGACAGGGATGGCTACACCTTC	-	TRBV7-9	TRBD1	TRBJ1-2
CASTLDRSTVDTQYF	TGTGCCAGCACCCTGGACAGAAGCACAGTAGATACGCAGTATTTT	-	TRBV6-5	-	TRBJ2-3
CASSPRTGGLNQPQHF	TGTGCCAGCAGCCCCCGGACAGGGGGTTTGAATCAGCCCCAGCATTTT	-	TRBV7-2	TRBD1	TRBJ1-5
CASSQDFGLSSGNTIYF	TGCGCCAGCAGCCAAGATTTCGGTCTCAGCTCTGGAAACACCATATATTTT	-	TRBV4-1	-	TRBJ1-3
CASSFGRTEAFF	TGTGCCAGCAGTTTCGGTCGGACTGAAGCTTTCTTT	once	TRBV12-3/TRBV12-4	-	TRBJ1-1
CASSQSRDLGGGTQYF	TGTGCCAGCTCACAAAGTAGAGATCTCGGGGGCGGTACGCAGTATTTT	-	TRBV18	-	TRBJ2-3
CASSFSGGPLYEQYF	TGTGCCAGCAGCTTTAGCGGGGGCCCGCTCTACGAGCAGTACTTC	-	TRBV5-4	TRBD2	TRBJ2-7
CASSLGQGANIQYF	TGCGCCAGCAGCTTGGGGCAGGGGGCGAACATTCAGTACTTC	-	TRBV5-1	TRBD1	TRBJ2-4
CAISKQGGSGGSGETQYF	TGTGCCATCAGTAAACAGGGTGGTAGCGGGGGGTCGGGAGAGACCCAGTACTTC	-	TRBV10-3	TRBD2	TRBJ2-5
CASSWRGLAANEQFF	TGTGCCAGCAGCTGGAGGGGACTAGCGGCCAATGAGCAGTTCTTC	-	TRBV5-6	TRBD2	TRBJ2-1
CASSPPSGLAGAYNEQFF	TGTGCCAGCAGTCCACCCTCCGGACTAGCGGGAGCCTACAATGAGCAGTTCTTC	once	TRBV6-2/TRBV6-3	TRBD2	TRBJ2-1
CASSHFRPQAGPPTDTQYF	TGTGCCAGCAGCCACTTTAGGCCCCAAGCGGGGCCCCCCACAGATACGCAGTATTTT	once	TRBV6-2/TRBV6-3	TRBD2	TRBJ2-3
CSVGDRLNYGYTF	TGCAGCGTTGGGGACAGATTAAACTATGGCTACACCTTC	-	TRBV29-1	TRBD1	TRBJ1-2
CASSTRLTDTQYF	TGTGCCAGTAGCACTCGGTTAACAGATACGCAGTATTTT	-	TRBV19	-	TRBJ2-3
CASRTGTGEEEQYF	TGCGCCAGCCGAACCGGGACAGGGGAGGAGGAGCAGTACTTC	-	TRBV5-1	TRBD1	TRBJ2-7
CASSFFGGSAQYF	TGTGCCAGCAGTTTCTTTGGGGGCTCAGCCCAGTACTTC	once	TRBV12-3/TRBV12-4	-	TRBJ2-5
CASSQFRTSTDTQYF	TGTGCCAGCAGTCAATTCCGGACTAGCACAGATACGCAGTATTTT	-	TRBV7-9	-	TRBJ2-3
CASSRPYLVNEQFF	TGTGCCAGCAGTCGCCCATACCTGGTTAATGAGCAGTTCTTC	once	TRBV7-9	-	TRBJ2-1
CASSEPRSGGVKNIQYF	TGTGCCAGCAGTGAACCGCGCAGCGGGGGGGTCAAAAACATTCAGTACTTC	-	TRBV2	TRBD2	TRBJ2-4
CASSRGNTGSGNTIYF	TGCGCCAGCAGCCGGGGGAACACAGGGTCTGGAAACACCATATATTTT	-	TRBV4-1	-	TRBJ1-3
CASSRGYRGSYNEQFF	TGTGCCAGTAGTCGAGGATACAGGGGTTCCTACAATGAGCAGTTCTTC	-	TRBV19	TRBD1	TRBJ2-1
CASSQEGSFYGYTF	TGTGCCAGCAGCCAAGAGGGGTCCTTCTATGGCTACACCTTC	-	TRBV4-2	-	TRBJ1-2
CAAPEPGPTDTQYF	TGTGCCGCCCCAGAGCCCGGCCCCACAGATACGCAGTATTTT	few	TRBV7-9	-	TRBJ2-3